A selection of T cell receptor beta chains follows, all from one sample in a study of blood T cell repertoires in COVID-19. The assay was immunoSEQ multiplex PCR, and TCRdb's table has in-frame clones only and misses some. Of fewer than 50,000 clones in the sample, 70% to 85% were seen once. The source material was peripheral blood. These TCRs come from a human donor in a cohort sampled during active COVID-19. The CDR3 runs from the conserved cysteine through the conserved F or W. D genes are given only for firm matches. Expanded clones get a size class; other rows say once, few or many, or leave the size out.

J gene: TRBJ2-1
clone size: once
D gene: NA
V gene: TRBV24-1
CDR3 DNA: TGTGCCACCAGTGATTTGAGGGGTGCGTCCTACAATGAGCAGTTCTTC
CDR3 protein: CATSDLRGASYNEQFF

J gene: TRBJ1-2
clone size: NA
D gene: TRBD1
V gene: TRBV15
CDR3 DNA: TGTGCCACCAGCAGGGCGACGACAGGGGGCGATGGCTACACCTTC
CDR3 protein: CATSRATTGGDGYTF

J gene: TRBJ1-5
clone size: NA
D gene: NA
V gene: TRBV7-2
CDR3 DNA: TGTGCCAGCAGCTTGGGGATAACAGGTCAGCCCCAGCATTTT
CDR3 protein: CASSLGITGQPQHF

J gene: TRBJ2-1
clone size: NA
D gene: TRBD2
V gene: TRBV7-2
CDR3 DNA: TGTGCCAGCAGCCCGGGACTAGCGGGAGCTGGTGAGCAGTTCTTC
CDR3 protein: CASSPGLAGAGEQFF

J gene: TRBJ2-2
clone size: NA
D gene: NA
V gene: TRBV2
CDR3 DNA: TGTGCCAGCAGTGTTGGGAGCGGGGAGCTGTTTTTT
CDR3 protein: CASSVGSGELFF

J gene: TRBJ2-5
clone size: NA
D gene: NA
V gene: TRBV7-2
CDR3 DNA: TGTGCCAGCAACCCTCGGGGTTCTGAAGAGACCCAGTACTTC
CDR3 protein: CASNPRGSEETQYF

J gene: TRBJ2-1
clone size: NA
D gene: TRBD1
V gene: TRBV29-1
CDR3 DNA: TGCAGCGTTGAAGGGACAGGGTCCTACAATGAGCAGTTCTTC
CDR3 protein: CSVEGTGSYNEQFF

J gene: TRBJ2-5
clone size: NA
D gene: TRBD2
V gene: TRBV5-1
CDR3 DNA: TGCGCCAGCAGCTCGGGACTAGCGGGGACTCAAGAGACCCAGTACTTC
CDR3 protein: CASSSGLAGTQETQYF

J gene: TRBJ2-2
clone size: once
D gene: NA
V gene: TRBV7-9
CDR3 DNA: TGTGCCAGCAGCTTAGGGTCGACAGCTAACACCGGGGAGCTGTTTTTT
CDR3 protein: CASSLGSTANTGELFF

J gene: TRBJ2-3
clone size: NA
D gene: TRBD1
V gene: TRBV7-2
CDR3 DNA: TGTGCCAGCAGCGCGGGACAGGGACGCACAGATACGCAGTATTTT
CDR3 protein: CASSAGQGRTDTQYF

J gene: TRBJ2-7
clone size: NA
D gene: TRBD2
V gene: TRBV29-1
CDR3 DNA: TGCAGCGTTGAAACTAGCGGGGTGTACGAGCAGTACTTC
CDR3 protein: CSVETSGVYEQYF

J gene: TRBJ2-1
clone size: NA
D gene: TRBD2
V gene: TRBV24-1
CDR3 DNA: TGTGCCACCAGTGGGGTCACTAGCGGGAGTGGGAGCTCCTACAATGAGCAGTTCTTC
CDR3 protein: CATSGVTSGSGSSYNEQFF

J gene: TRBJ2-3
clone size: NA
D gene: TRBD2
V gene: TRBV7-2
CDR3 DNA: TGTGCCAGCAGGGGGACTAGCGGGAGCACAGATACGCAGTATTTT
CDR3 protein: CASRGTSGSTDTQYF

J gene: TRBJ1-2
clone size: NA
D gene: TRBD1
V gene: TRBV2
CDR3 DNA: TGTGCCAGCACTGCGACAGGGTTCGCCTATGGCTACACCTTC
CDR3 protein: CASTATGFAYGYTF

J gene: TRBJ2-5
clone size: NA
D gene: NA
V gene: TRBV9
CDR3 DNA: TGTGCCAGCAGCGTAGAAGACTATGAGACCCAGTACTTC
CDR3 protein: CASSVEDYETQYF

J gene: TRBJ1-2
clone size: NA
D gene: NA
V gene: TRBV4-3
CDR3 DNA: TGCGCCAGCAGCCCGGGAGGGCGGCAAAGTTATGGCTACACCTTC
CDR3 protein: CASSPGGRQSYGYTF

J gene: TRBJ2-7
clone size: NA
D gene: NA
V gene: TRBV19
CDR3 DNA: TGTGCCAGTAGTATGCGGGGGACACTCCGGGGGCAGTACTTC
CDR3 protein: CASSMRGTLRGQYF

J gene: TRBJ2-7
clone size: NA
D gene: TRBD1
V gene: TRBV4-3
CDR3 DNA: TGCGCCAGCAGCCTCGACAGGGGGGCCTACGAGCAGTACTTC
CDR3 protein: CASSLDRGAYEQYF

J gene: TRBJ2-4
clone size: NA
D gene: TRBD2
V gene: TRBV20-1
CDR3 DNA: TGCAGTGCTACTAGCGGGACGAGGCAGTACTTC
CDR3 protein: CSATSGTRQYF

J gene: TRBJ1-2
clone size: NA
D gene: NA
V gene: TRBV6-5
CDR3 DNA: TGTGCCAGCAGTTACGGGCTCTGGGGGCCCTATGGCTACACCTTC
CDR3 protein: CASSYGLWGPYGYTF

J gene: TRBJ1-5
clone size: NA
D gene: NA
V gene: TRBV4-3
CDR3 DNA: TGCGCCAGCAGCCAAGATAGGGGGGGGATTCAGCCCCAGCATTTT
CDR3 protein: CASSQDRGGIQPQHF

J gene: TRBJ2-4
clone size: once
D gene: NA
V gene: TRBV2
CDR3 DNA: TGTGCCAGCAGTGAAGGGCAAACAGCGGTACTAGCCAAAAACATTCAGTACTTC
CDR3 protein: CASSEGQTAVLAKNIQYF

J gene: TRBJ2-4
clone size: NA
D gene: NA
V gene: TRBV7-2
CDR3 DNA: TGTGCCAGCAGCGCCAACCTTCTGGAGAACATTCAGTACTTC
CDR3 protein: CASSANLLENIQYF

J gene: TRBJ1-2
clone size: few
D gene: TRBD1
V gene: TRBV5-1
CDR3 DNA: TGCGCCAGCCATTGGCAGGGGGGAAACTATGGCTACACCTTC
CDR3 protein: CASHWQGGNYGYTF

J gene: TRBJ1-5
clone size: NA
D gene: TRBD1
V gene: TRBV24-1
CDR3 DNA: TGTGCCACCAGTCACAGGGGTTTGGTGCCCCAGCATTTT
CDR3 protein: CATSHRGLVPQHF

J gene: TRBJ2-3
clone size: NA
D gene: NA
V gene: TRBV30
CDR3 DNA: TGTGCCTGGATACGGGAGCGAGTGTATTTT
CDR3 protein: CAWIRERVYF

J gene: TRBJ1-6
clone size: NA
D gene: NA
V gene: TRBV10-3
CDR3 DNA: TGTGCCATCAGTGCCCAGGGGCGTATGAATTCACCCCTCCACTTT
CDR3 protein: CAISAQGRMNSPLHF

J gene: TRBJ2-7
clone size: NA
D gene: NA
V gene: TRBV6-4
CDR3 DNA: TGTGCCAGCAGTGACTCGAACCGGGGATCCTACGAGCAGTACTTC
CDR3 protein: CASSDSNRGSYEQYF

J gene: TRBJ2-7
clone size: once
D gene: TRBD1
V gene: TRBV27
CDR3 DNA: TGTGCCAGCAGTTTAGAGCCCGGGACAGGGTCCCACGAGCAGTACTTC
CDR3 protein: CASSLEPGTGSHEQYF

J gene: TRBJ2-7
clone size: NA
D gene: TRBD1
V gene: TRBV28
CDR3 DNA: TGTGCCAGCAGTTCGGGACAGGGGCGAGGCTACGAGCAGTACTTC
CDR3 protein: CASSSGQGRGYEQYF

J gene: TRBJ1-2
clone size: NA
D gene: TRBD1
V gene: TRBV3-1/TRBV3-2
CDR3 DNA: TGTGCCAGCAGCCCAGACGGGACAGGGCTTGGCTACACCTTC
CDR3 protein: CASSPDGTGLGYTF

J gene: TRBJ2-4
clone size: few
D gene: TRBD1
V gene: TRBV11-1
CDR3 DNA: TGTGCCAGCAGCTCCCGGGACAGGCTAGGAAAAAACATTCAGTACTTC
CDR3 protein: CASSSRDRLGKNIQYF

J gene: TRBJ2-5
clone size: NA
D gene: NA
V gene: TRBV21-1
CDR3 DNA: TGTGCCCCCAGGATGGTAGCGGGTCCTCCGCCGAGAGGGGAGACCCAGTACTTC
CDR3 protein: CAPRMVAGPPPRGETQYF

J gene: TRBJ2-5
clone size: once
D gene: TRBD2
V gene: TRBV29-1
CDR3 DNA: TGCAGCGTCGAGGTCGGGAGGCGGGAGACCCAGTACTTC
CDR3 protein: CSVEVGRRETQYF

J gene: TRBJ2-2
clone size: NA
D gene: NA
V gene: TRBV11-3
CDR3 DNA: TGTGCCAGCAGCTTAGTCAGACAGTCCGGGGAGCTGTTTTTT
CDR3 protein: CASSLVRQSGELFF

J gene: TRBJ2-1
clone size: NA
D gene: NA
V gene: TRBV28
CDR3 DNA: TGTGCCAGCAGTTTATCTTACAATGAGCAGTTCTTC
CDR3 protein: CASSLSYNEQFF

J gene: TRBJ2-1
clone size: once
D gene: TRBD2
V gene: TRBV4-3
CDR3 DNA: TGCGCCAGCAGCCAAGAAGGGACTAGCGGTTACAATGAGCAGTTCTTC
CDR3 protein: CASSQEGTSGYNEQFF

J gene: TRBJ2-5
clone size: once
D gene: TRBD2
V gene: TRBV14
CDR3 DNA: TGTGCCAGCAGCCATCCTAGGGAGCGGGGCTACCAAGAGACCCAGTACTTC
CDR3 protein: CASSHPRERGYQETQYF

J gene: TRBJ2-7
clone size: NA
D gene: TRBD1
V gene: TRBV7-9
CDR3 DNA: TGTGCCAGCAGTCCCGACAGGGAGCACGAGCAGTACTTC
CDR3 protein: CASSPDREHEQYF

J gene: TRBJ1-2
clone size: NA
D gene: TRBD1
V gene: TRBV19
CDR3 DNA: TGTGCCAGTAGCCCACAGGGGGGGAGCTATGGCTACACCTTC
CDR3 protein: CASSPQGGSYGYTF

J gene: TRBJ1-5
clone size: NA
D gene: TRBD1
V gene: TRBV7-9
CDR3 DNA: TGTGCCAGCAGCAAGGGACAGGGCCACCCTCAGCCCCAGCATTTT
CDR3 protein: CASSKGQGHPQPQHF

J gene: TRBJ2-2
clone size: NA
D gene: TRBD2
V gene: TRBV9
CDR3 DNA: TGTGCCAGCAAGCGGGGTTCGAACACCGGGGAGCTGTTTTTT
CDR3 protein: CASKRGSNTGELFF

J gene: TRBJ1-1
clone size: NA
D gene: NA
V gene: TRBV4-1
CDR3 DNA: TGCGCCAGCAGCCAGGTACAGGGATCGGAAGCTTTCTTT
CDR3 protein: CASSQVQGSEAFF

J gene: TRBJ2-5
clone size: NA
D gene: TRBD2
V gene: TRBV7-2
CDR3 DNA: TGTGCCAGCAGCTTAGGCCCCCTAGCGGGGTCACAGACCCAGTACTTC
CDR3 protein: CASSLGPLAGSQTQYF

J gene: TRBJ2-2
clone size: NA
D gene: NA
V gene: TRBV19
CDR3 DNA: TGTGCCAGTAGTCCCCAAGAGAAGAACACCGGGGAGCTGTTTTTT
CDR3 protein: CASSPQEKNTGELFF

J gene: TRBJ1-6
clone size: NA
D gene: NA
V gene: TRBV28
CDR3 DNA: TGTGCCAGCAGTTTATCCGATTCACCCCTCCACTTT
CDR3 protein: CASSLSDSPLHF

J gene: TRBJ1-1
clone size: NA
D gene: TRBD1
V gene: TRBV30
CDR3 DNA: TGTGCCTGGAGCGGGGACAGCCTGAACACTGAAGCTTTCTTT
CDR3 protein: CAWSGDSLNTEAFF

J gene: TRBJ1-2
clone size: NA
D gene: TRBD1
V gene: TRBV10-3
CDR3 DNA: TGTGCCATCAGTGGTACAGGGGGCACGGGTGGCTACACCTTC
CDR3 protein: CAISGTGGTGGYTF

J gene: TRBJ2-1
clone size: NA
D gene: TRBD2
V gene: TRBV7-9
CDR3 DNA: TGTGCCAGCAGCCCCCCGGGACTAGCGGACAATGAGCAGTTCTTC
CDR3 protein: CASSPPGLADNEQFF

J gene: TRBJ1-4
clone size: NA
D gene: TRBD1
V gene: TRBV11-2
CDR3 DNA: TGTGCCAGCAGAGGGTCAGGGGGTGGGAATGAAAAACTGTTTTTT
CDR3 protein: CASRGSGGGNEKLFF

J gene: TRBJ2-3
clone size: NA
D gene: NA
V gene: TRBV11-3
CDR3 DNA: TGTGCCAGCAGCTCGGGATTCACAGATACGCAGTATTTT
CDR3 protein: CASSSGFTDTQYF

J gene: TRBJ2-1
clone size: NA
D gene: TRBD2
V gene: TRBV11-3
CDR3 DNA: TGTGCCAGCAGCTCAAACTGGGGCGGGGGGAGCTACAATGAGCAGTTCTTC
CDR3 protein: CASSSNWGGGSYNEQFF

J gene: TRBJ2-3
clone size: NA
D gene: TRBD2
V gene: TRBV18
CDR3 DNA: TGTGCCAGCTCAGGAGCGGGAGGTGGAACAGATACGCAGTATTTT
CDR3 protein: CASSGAGGGTDTQYF

J gene: TRBJ2-2
clone size: NA
D gene: TRBD2
V gene: TRBV10-3
CDR3 DNA: TGTGCCATCAGTGGGACTAGCGGACTTTCGAACACCGGGGAGCTGTTTTTT
CDR3 protein: CAISGTSGLSNTGELFF